Presented here are 2 T cell receptor beta chains from one specimen sequenced in a study of blood T cell repertoires in COVID-19. Assay: immunoSEQ multiplex PCR; the TCRdb copy retains only in-frame clones and omits some. The table shows some 46,000 clones, with approximately 80% occurring only once. Sequenced material: peripheral blood. The receptors derive from a woman aged 55 to 70 with acute or convalescent COVID-19.

In regard to this clone: The junction does not match germline at one end; this may be a read error. The chain's CDR3 is CAISEVQDNEQFF. DNA for the CDR3: TGTGCCATCAGTGAGGTACAGGACAACGAGCAGTTCTTC. The rearrangement joins TRBV10-3 to TRBJ2-1; maybe TRBD1 (5 bases). This CDR3 comprises 13 residues. Germline CDR1 reads ENHRY; CDR2 reads SYGVKD.

V is TRBV29-1 and J is TRBJ1-1; tentatively, D is TRBD1 (5 bases). CDR3 length: 14 residues. The germline CDR1 and CDR2 sequences are SQVTM and ANQGSEA. Deletions cut 3 bases from V and 1 base from J, with 12 bases between. CDR3 in amino acids: CSVDKPGGNTEAFF. CDR3 DNA sequence: TGCAGCGTTGATAAACCGGGGGGGAACACTGAAGCTTTCTTT.